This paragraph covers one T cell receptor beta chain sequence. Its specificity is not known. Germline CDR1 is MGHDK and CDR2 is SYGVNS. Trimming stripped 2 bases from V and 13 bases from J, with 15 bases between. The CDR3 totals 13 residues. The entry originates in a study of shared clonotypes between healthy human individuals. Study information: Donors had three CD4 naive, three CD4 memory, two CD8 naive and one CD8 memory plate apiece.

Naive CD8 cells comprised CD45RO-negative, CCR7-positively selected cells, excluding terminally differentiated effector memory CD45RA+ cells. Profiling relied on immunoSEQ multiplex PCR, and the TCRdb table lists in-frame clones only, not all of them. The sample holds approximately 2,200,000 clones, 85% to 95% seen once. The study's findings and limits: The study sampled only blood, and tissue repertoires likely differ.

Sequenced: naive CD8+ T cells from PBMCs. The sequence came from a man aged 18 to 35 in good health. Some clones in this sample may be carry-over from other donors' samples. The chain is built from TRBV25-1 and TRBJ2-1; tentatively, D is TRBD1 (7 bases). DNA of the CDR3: TGTGCCAGCAGTGAACTGTCAGGGGGGAATCAGTTCTTC. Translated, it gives CASSELSGGNQFF.